This T cell receptor beta chain emerged from a study of blood T cell repertoires in COVID-19. Authors' data handling: Researchers report that nucleated cell counts were estimated from reference gene primer amplification. Using immunoSEQ multiplex PCR, the repertoire was profiled, and TCRdb retains in-frame clones only, with some absent. V and J calls and clone size are given by that table; D and trimming were obtained from the DNA. The repertoire holds about 120,000 clones, with about 85% as singletons. V was cut by 3 bases and J by 11 bases, with 13 bases left in between. CDR1 and CDR2 from the germline V gene are SQVTM and ANQGSEA. The length of the CDR3 is 11 residues.

The material sequenced was peripheral blood. The V and J genes are TRBV29-1 and TRBJ1-1; D is unclear. The TCR was taken from a man aged 60 to 69 with acute or convalescent COVID-19. CDR3 sequence: CSVEAFPYAFF. DNA for the CDR3: TGCAGCGTTGAGGCCTTCCCGTACGCTTTCTTT.